This paragraph reports one T cell receptor (beta chain). This clone has only one observation. Its target antigen remains unknown. No much larger clonotype is one base removed from it; base qualities were not supplied. The sample is drawn from a study of OX40 agonist ivuxolimab in advanced cancers. Turning to the overall study: Ivuxolimab, which targeted the costimulatory receptor OX40 (CD134), was an agonistic, fully human IgG2 monoclonal antibody. The purpose of peripheral TCRbeta sequencing was to test whether ivuxolimab changed TCR sequence diversity and led to clonal T-cell expansion. The paper describes the monotherapy dose-escalation part (N ≈ 49 patients) of the phase I trial of ivuxolimab. The dose-escalation cohort was 82.7% male with a mean age of about 54 years, ranging from 23 to 79. Patients were allowed to have had prior anti-PD-1, anti-PD-L1 or anti-CTLA-4 therapy, and around 40% of the dose-escalation patients had previously received checkpoint inhibitors. Among the 50 to 55 dose-escalation patients, about 19 had hepatocellular carcinoma, 15 melanoma, 9 renal cell carcinoma and 9 head and neck cancer. Partial responses occurred in three dose-escalation patients, of whom one had hepatocellular carcinoma and two had cutaneous melanoma. Intravenous ivuxolimab was administered to patients every 2 weeks at six dose levels: 0.01, 0.1, 0.3, 1.5, 3 and 10 mg/kg. Study-wide conclusions, independent of this receptor: Antigen specificity was not determined for the clonally expanded peripheral T cells. At doses of 0.1 to 3.0 mg/kg, clonal expansion of both CD4+ and CD8+ T cells in blood was seen between baseline and week 6. In the 0.1-3.0 mg/kg groups, partial responders were among the patients with the lowest normalized peripheral clonal expansion, particularly in CD8+ T cells. Low levels of normalized T-cell clonal expansion were also seen in some patients who did not respond. After ivuxolimab, more expanded clones were found on average in CD8+ T cells than in CD4+ T cells.

Patients with autoimmune disease history or receiving systemic immunosuppression were excluded from the trial. In every dose cohort, peripheral blood was drawn for TCR sequencing at baseline, cycle 4 day 1, and cycle 7 day 1. The samples were drawn from a first-in-human, open-label, multicenter phase I dose-escalation trial of ivuxolimab. Adults with locally advanced or metastatic head and neck squamous cell, hepatocellular, melanoma or renal cell carcinoma were enrolled in the trial. Before TCR sequencing, CD4+ and CD8+ T cells were separately sorted from peripheral blood. To sequence the TCRbeta CDR3 region, genomic DNA was isolated from the sorted cells. The immunoSEQ Assay was used for sequencing of TCRbeta CDR3 regions. Entries here come from immuneACCESS through TCRdb and include only in-frame sequences with V and J called. Some clones fail to appear in such tables; in the studies checked, an unresolved V gene covers under half of the shortfall, and the cause of the remainder is unknown. Here the sample has roughly 90,000 clones; approximately 94% occur a single time. The ten top clones hold approximately 2.9% of the sample.

The clonotype was recovered from an adult with an advanced solid tumor such as melanoma, head and neck, liver or kidney cancer. The source was CD4+ or CD8+ T cells sorted from blood, collected in a trial of the OX40 agonist ivuxolimab.

The CDR3 reads as follows: CASSVDGVEAFF. The nucleotide sequence reads as follows: TGTGCCAGCAGCGTAGACGGAGTTGAAGCTTTCTTT. The sequence links TRBV9 to TRBJ1-1, with the identity of the D gene unclear. Taken from the germline V gene, the CDR1 and CDR2 loops are SGDLS and YYNGEE. The CDR3 holds 12 amino acids from the cysteine to the phenylalanine. Only CDR3 DNA remains: 36 bases, in frame from the first base. The trim is 0 bases for V and 7 bases for J, with a gap of 7 bases between the germline ends.